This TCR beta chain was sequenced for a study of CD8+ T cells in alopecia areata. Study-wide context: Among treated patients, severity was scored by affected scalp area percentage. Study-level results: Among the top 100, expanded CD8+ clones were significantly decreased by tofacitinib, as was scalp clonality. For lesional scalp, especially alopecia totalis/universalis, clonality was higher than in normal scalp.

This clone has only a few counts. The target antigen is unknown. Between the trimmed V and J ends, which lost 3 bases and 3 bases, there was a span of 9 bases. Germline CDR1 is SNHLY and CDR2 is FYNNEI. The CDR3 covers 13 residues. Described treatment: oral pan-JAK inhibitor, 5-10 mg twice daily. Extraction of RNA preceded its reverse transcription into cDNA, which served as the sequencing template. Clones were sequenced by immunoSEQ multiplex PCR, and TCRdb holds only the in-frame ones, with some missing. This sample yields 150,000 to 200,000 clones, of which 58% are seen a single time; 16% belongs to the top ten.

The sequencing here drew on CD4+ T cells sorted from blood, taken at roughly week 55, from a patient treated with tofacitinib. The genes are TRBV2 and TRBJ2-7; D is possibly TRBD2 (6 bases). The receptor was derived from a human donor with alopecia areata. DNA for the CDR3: TGTGCCAGCAGTGATGGCGGGAACTACGAGCAGTACTTC. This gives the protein CASSDGGNYEQYF.